This T cell receptor (beta chain) is drawn from a study of T cells after yellow fever vaccination. Study findings and constraints: Boosting was followed by the reappearance of most primary-vaccination clones (approximately 95% CD4, about 89% CD8).

The table lists this clonotype with many counts. Its matching antigen is unknown. V was clipped by 6 bases and J by 0 bases, with 7 bases between them. The CDR3 has 13 residues. The TCR cDNA carried a universal primer site and UMIs from 5'RACE template switching. TCRdb analysed the 5' RACE reads with MiXCR anew, one entry per CDR3 protein. The data show tens of thousands of distinct CDR3 sequences, with 7.7% seen just once and 41% held by the top ten. The source is a man aged 30 to 45 who received the YFV17D yellow fever vaccine. The V call is TRBV12-3 or TRBV12-4, the J call TRBJ2-3; no reliable D call. The material was CD8+ T cells sorted from PBMCs, obtained on the day of the yellow fever booster vaccination. The CDR3 sequence is CASSPVSTDTQYF. Written as DNA, the CDR3 is TGTGCCAGCAGCCCCGTCAGCACAGATACGCAGTATTTT.